One sample yielded the 21 T cell receptor beta chains listed below, sequenced in a study of T cell responses to AZD1222 COVID-19 vaccine. Profiled with immunoSEQ multiplex PCR; TCRdb holds only in-frame clones, not every one. In the table there are about 81,000 clones, approximately 85% of which are singletons. Source: peripheral blood, taken 28 days after the second AZD1222 dose. The source is an adult who received the AZD1222 COVID-19 vaccine.

The genes are TRBV5-5 and TRBJ1-5, with a tentative D call TRBD1 (5 bases). Germline lookup yields CDR1 SGHKS and CDR2 YYEKEE (reference sequence). This CDR3 comprises 15 residues. With 4 bases removed from V and 3 bases from J, the gap between germline ends came to 14 bases. CDR3 in DNA: TGTGCCAGCAGCCCCTCCGGGACGAACAATCAGCCCCAGCATTTT. It is translated as CASSPSGTNNQPQHF.

This sequence joins TRBV6-5 and TRBJ1-1, with D unresolved. This CDR3 region has 12 residues. Trimming removed 6 bases from V and 6 bases from J, with 11 bases in between. In germline, CDR1 is MNHEY, CDR2 SVGAGI. CDR3 residues: CASSPTESEAFF. The DNA for the CDR3 is TGTGCCAGCAGCCCCACTGAGTCTGAAGCTTTCTTT.

The rearrangement joins TRBV25-1 to TRBJ1-1, with no clear D. Trimming removed 5 bases from V and 7 bases from J, with 11 bases in between. The CDR3 is 12 amino acids. Germline V gene lookup returns CDR1 MGHDK and CDR2 SYGVNS. In nucleotides, the CDR3 is TGTGCCAGCAGTCACGGACGCTTTGAAGCTTTCTTT. Its protein product is CASSHGRFEAFF. Drawing the rest from reference TRBV25-1 and TRBJ1-1, the complete variable domain is EADIYQTPRYLVIGTGKKITLECSQTMGHDKMYWYQQDPGMELHLIHYSYGVNSTEKGDLSSESTVSRIRTEHFPLTLESARPSHTSQYLCASSHGRFEAFFGQGTRLTVV.

The V and J genes are TRBV3-1 (or the pseudogene TRBV3-2) and TRBJ2-1, with D possibly matching TRBD2 (6 bases). Germline V gene sequence: CDR1 LGHDT, CDR2 YNNKEL (reference sequence). V was pared by 2 bases and J by 7 bases, with 15 bases between. The CDR3 runs to 15 residues. CDR3 in DNA: TGTGCCAGCAGCCAATACAGGCCCGGAGGGAATGAGCAGTTCTTC. Protein: CASSQYRPGGNEQFF.

A few counts support this clone. The genes are TRBV19 and TRBJ1-5; D is unresolved. Trimming removed 5 bases from V and 2 bases from J, with 16 bases in between. Germline CDR1 is LNHDA and CDR2 is SQIVND (reference sequence). The CDR3 sequence is 16 residues long. CDR3 DNA: TGTGCCAGTAGTCCTAAGCGAAGGGCGGGCAATCAGCCCCAGCATTTT. Translating it yields CASSPKRRAGNQPQHF.

The chain joins TRBV9 to TRBJ1-1; D is undetermined. The CDR3 covers 14 residues. V was clipped by 3 bases and J by 1 base, with 10 bases between them. Germline assignment: CDR1 SGDLS and CDR2 YYNGEE. CDR3 DNA: TGTGCCAGCAGCGCCTTCGGGGAGAACACTGAAGCTTTCTTT. Its translation: CASSAFGENTEAFF.

Concerning this clone: This same CDR3 is encoded by further DNA sequences in the sample. The V and J genes are TRBV18 and TRBJ1-2, with TRBD1 matching over 11 bases. Losses at the gene ends were 3 bases for V and 8 bases for J; bases not matched to a gene: 5. The CDR3 is 14 amino acids. Germline CDR1 and CDR2: KGHSH and LQKENI. The CDR3 DNA follows: TGTGCCAGCTCACCGGGGACAGGGGGGCGCGGCTACACCTTC. This gives the protein CASSPGTGGRGYTF.

The V gene is TRBV20-1, the J gene TRBJ1-2, with D tentatively TRBD1 (5 bases). The V gene's germline CDR1 is DFQATT and CDR2 SNEGSKA (reference sequence). V lost 3 bases, J lost 4 bases, and 24 bases lay in between. The length of the CDR3 is 17 residues. CDR3 protein: CSASGGERGGLSYGYTF. The CDR3, as DNA: TGCAGTGCTAGTGGGGGGGAGAGGGGAGGTTTGAGCTATGGCTACACCTTC.

This chain joins TRBV28 and TRBJ2-7; D is tentatively TRBD1 or TRBD2 (5 bases each). The CDR3 length is 15 residues. V was pared by 5 bases and J by 0 bases, with 14 bases between. The V gene's germline CDR1 is MDHEN and CDR2 SYDVKM. CDR3 amino acids: CASSPGTAHSYEQYF. DNA for the CDR3: TGTGCCAGCAGTCCCGGGACCGCCCACTCCTACGAGCAGTACTTC.

J is TRBJ2-7 and V is TRBV3-1 (or the pseudogene TRBV3-2); 10 nucleotides match TRBD1. CDR3 size: 15 residues. Germline V lookup: CDR1 LGHDT, CDR2 YNNKEL (reference sequence). Losses at the gene ends were 1 base for V and 4 bases for J; bases not matched to a gene: 4. DNA for the CDR3: TGTGCCAGCAGCCAAGGACAGGGGGCGCATTACGAGCAGTACTTC. Its translation: CASSQGQGAHYEQYF.

This clone appeared once. V usage is TRBV9 and J usage is TRBJ1-3; D gene uncertain. The CDR3 has 14 residues. Looked up from germline, CDR1 is SGDLS and CDR2 is YYNGEE. The V end lost 4 bases, the J end lost 5 bases, and 13 bases lay between the germline ends. The CDR3 DNA reads as TGTGCCAGCAGCCAGGAGGGTGGGCGAAACACCATATATTTT. Encoded protein: CASSQEGGRNTIYF. Complete variable domain (other parts from reference TRBV9 and TRBJ1-3): DSGVTQTPKHLITATGQRVTLRCSPRSGDLSVYWYQQSLDQGLQFLIQYYNGEERAKGNILERFSAQQFPDLHSELNLSSLELGDSALYFCASSQEGGRNTIYFGEGSWLTVV.

This chain joins TRBV12-3 or TRBV12-4 and TRBJ1-5, with 8 bases identical to TRBD1. With V trimmed by 0 bases and J by 11 bases, 3 bases remained unmatched. This CDR3 is built from 13 residues. The CDR3 region is CASSLADRVSQHF. The CDR3, as DNA: TGTGCCAGCAGTTTAGCGGACAGGGTGTCCCAGCATTTT.

This chain uses TRBV7-8 with TRBJ1-2; D unclear. This CDR3 region has 12 residues. Trimming removed 5 bases at V and 8 bases at J, with 12 bases between. Germline assignment: CDR1 SGHVS and CDR2 FQNEAQ. The CDR3 is CASSRDFPGYTF. The CDR3 coding sequence is TGTGCCAGCAGCCGGGATTTTCCCGGCTACACCTTC. The full variable domain, its missing parts supplied by reference TRBV7-8 and TRBJ1-2, is GAGVSQSPRYKVAKRGQDVALRCDPISGHVSLFWYQQALGQGPEFLTYFQNEAQLDKSGLPSDRFFAERPEGSVSTLKIQRTQQEDSAVYLCASSRDFPGYTFGSGTRLTVV.

This sequence joins TRBV28 and TRBJ2-7; D is ambiguous. Trimming pared 3 bases from V and 2 bases from J, leaving 8 bases between. Germline loops: CDR1 MDHEN, CDR2 SYDVKM. The CDR3 spans 13 residues. The CDR3 nucleotides read TGTGCCAGCAGTTTTTTATCTCCCTACGAGCAGTACTTC. Its protein product is CASSFLSPYEQYF.

CDR3 in amino acids: CASSPLPQNTEAFF. In DNA, the CDR3 is TGTGCCAGCTCACCACTGCCGCAGAACACTGAAGCTTTCTTT. The chain has TRBV18 and TRBJ1-1, with no clear D. V was shortened by 1 base and J by 1 base, with 7 bases between the two germline ends. Germline-derived CDR1 and CDR2 are KGHSH and LQKENI. This CDR3 region has 14 residues.

J is TRBJ1-6 and V is TRBV12-3 or TRBV12-4; weak D call: TRBD1 (5 bases). This CDR3 has 12 amino acids. The V and J ends lost 3 bases and 9 bases respectively, with 6 bases between them. CDR3 amino acids: CASSFRGSPLHF. DNA of the CDR3: TGTGCCAGCAGTTTTAGGGGTTCACCCCTCCACTTT.

The chain has TRBV6-2 or TRBV6-3 and TRBJ1-1; tentative D call: TRBD1 (5 bases). The germline V gene encodes CDR1 MNHEY and CDR2 SVGEGT. The CDR3 is 14 residues long. V lost 6 bases and J 7 bases, leaving 18 bases between the germline ends. This CDR3 is CASSRPLDSLEAFF. The CDR3 DNA reads TGTGCCAGCAGCCGTCCCCTCGACAGCCTTGAAGCTTTCTTT.

The chain carries TRBV5-1 and TRBJ1-6; TRBD1 agrees at 7 bases. V trimming: 4 bases; J trimming: 5 bases; junction bases outside the gene matches: 6. The CDR3 spans 15 residues. Germline values: CDR1 SGHRS, CDR2 YFSETQ. This chain's CDR3 is CASSHGTDHNSPLHF. CDR3 DNA sequence: TGCGCCAGCAGCCACGGGACAGATCATAATTCACCCCTCCACTTT.

The chain links TRBV4-2 to TRBJ1-5, with 7 bases fitting TRBD1. The CDR3 is 17 amino acids. Germline values: CDR1 LGHNA, CDR2 YNFKEQ. The ends lost 2 bases at V and 0 bases at J; junction bases unmatched: 7. The CDR3 DNA sequence: TGTGCCAGCAGCCAAATGACAGGGCCTAATAGCAATCAGCCCCAGCATTTT. This encodes CASSQMTGPNSNQPQHF.

In this sample, this clone turned up once. This chain uses TRBV7-2 with TRBJ2-1; 12 bases map to TRBD2. This CDR3 has 16 amino acids. V lost 1 base and J lost 4; bases outside the gene matches: 2. Per the germline V gene, CDR1 is SGHTA and CDR2 is FQGNSA. Here the CDR3 reads CASSLGLAGVYNEQFF. DNA for the CDR3: TGTGCCAGCAGCTTAGGACTAGCGGGGGTTTACAATGAGCAGTTCTTC.

This sequence joins TRBV7-2 and TRBJ1-2; D unresolved. Germline CDR1 is SGHTA and CDR2 is FQGNSA. This CDR3 spans 12 amino acids. Trimming left V 3 bases short and J 5 bases short, with 7 bases between. The CDR3 DNA follows: TGTGCCAGCAGCTTCCTAGTATATGGCTACACCTTC. This sequence encodes CASSFLVYGYTF.